A single sample gave rise to the 20 T cell receptor beta chains below, sequenced in a study of cytomegalovirus exposure and HLA in healthy donors. The study ran its PCR with 60 Vbeta and 13 Jbeta primers. The assay was immunoSEQ multiplex PCR, and TCRdb's table has in-frame clones only and misses some. The table has more than 130,000 clones, about 76% seen once. Material for sequencing was PBMCs. These receptors were obtained from a man aged 18 to 29 in good health and CMV-seronegative.

The V and J genes are TRBV9 and TRBJ2-7, with TRBD2 matching 15 bases. The germline V gene encodes CDR1 SGDLS and CDR2 YYNGEE. J gave up 3 bases and V 0 bases, and 4 bases lay outside the gene matches. The CDR3 loop spans 17 amino acids. The CDR3 nucleotides are TGTGCCAGCAGCGTAGAGGGACTAGCGGGGGGAAACTACGAGCAGTACTTC. Translated, it gives CASSVEGLAGGNYEQYF. The full variable domain, rest sourced from reference TRBV9 and TRBJ2-7, is DSGVTQTPKHLITATGQRVTLRCSPRSGDLSVYWYQQSLDQGLQFLIQYYNGEERAKGNILERFSAQQFPDLHSELNLSSLELGDSALYFCASSVEGLAGGNYEQYFGPGTRLTVT.

This chain uses TRBV21-1 with TRBJ2-7; the table's TRBD2 call for D was not verified on the DNA. TRBV21-1 counts as a pseudogene. The CDR3 extends over 14 amino acids. CDR3 bases: TGTGCCAGCACCGGGACTAGCGGGACCTACGAGCAGTACTTC. Translating it yields CASTGTSGTYEQYF.

The chain employs TRBV9 and TRBJ2-7; tentatively, D is TRBD2 (6 bases). Deletions cut 2 bases from V and 1 base from J, with 13 bases between. The CDR3 sequence is 15 residues long. CDR1 is SGDLS and CDR2 is YYNGEE in the germline V gene. The DNA of the CDR3 is TGTGCCAGCAGCGTCCTCCCGGGAGCGTCCTACGAGCAGTACGTC. Translated, it gives CASSVLPGASYEQYV.

The chain employs TRBV7-3 and TRBJ1-6; unclear D gene. This CDR3 has 13 amino acids. Between the trimmed V and J ends, which lost 2 bases and 6 bases, there was a span of 5 bases. Germline V gene data show CDR1 as SGHTA and CDR2 as FQGTGA. In DNA form, the CDR3 reads TGTGCCAGCAGCTTATTACTTAATTCACCCCTCCACTTT. Its translation: CASSLLLNSPLHF.

This clone turned up a few times. Other DNA sequences in this sample translate to the same CDR3. The gene calls are TRBV6-1 and TRBJ2-3, with TRBD1 matching over 11 bases. The CDR3 has 14 amino acids. The germline CDR1 and CDR2 sequences are MNHNS and SASEGT. The V and J ends lost 3 bases and 4 bases, in that order; junction bases with no gene match: 0. The CDR3 bases are TGTGCCAGCAGTGAGGGACAGGGGGCAGATACGCAGTATTTT. Translating it yields CASSEGQGADTQYF.

The genes are TRBV2 and TRBJ1-1; unclear D gene. The germline gives CDR1 SNHLY, CDR2 FYNNEI. Trimming cost V 3 bases and J 9 bases, with 17 bases left between them. The CDR3 has 14 amino acids. This chain's CDR3 is CASSDLSGFAQAFF. Here the CDR3 DNA reads TGTGCCAGCAGTGATTTGTCGGGTTTTGCCCAAGCTTTCTTT.

This clone was picked up one time. The V gene is TRBV11-1, the J gene TRBJ1-1; TRBD1 agrees at 10 bases. Per germline, CDR1 SGHAT and CDR2 FQDESV (reference sequence). The CDR3 is 17 residues long. With 5 bases clipped from V and 4 bases from J, the junction kept 13 bases outside the gene matches. The DNA for the CDR3 is TGTGCCAGCAGCACGAGGGACAGGGGTAGGGAGAGCACTGAAGCTTTCTTT. This encodes CASSTRDRGRESTEAFF.

This chain links TRBV27 with TRBJ1-2; 7 bases fit TRBD1. V shed 3 bases, J shed 6 bases, and the junction held 10 bases outside the gene matches. Germline CDR1 reads MNHEY; CDR2 reads SMNVEV (reference sequence). This CDR3 comprises 15 residues. CDR3 in amino acids: CASSFLSDRVNGYTF. The CDR3 DNA reads as TGTGCCAGCAGTTTTCTCAGCGACAGGGTTAATGGCTACACCTTC.

This clone appeared once. The J gene is TRBJ2-1, the V gene TRBV19; 12 nucleotides line up with TRBD2. The CDR3 is 14 amino acids. V lost 8 bases, J lost 6 bases, and 5 bases stayed unmatched. CDR1 LNHDA and CDR2 SQIVND come from the germline V gene (reference sequence). The CDR3 DNA follows: TGTGCCAGTTGTTGGACTAGCGGGATCAATGAGCAGTTCTTC. It encodes CASCWTSGINEQFF. Full variable domain (rest looked up from reference TRBV19 and TRBJ2-1): DGGITQSPKYLFRKEGQNVTLSCEQNLNHDAMYWYRQDPGQGLRLIYYSQIVNDFQKGDIAEGYSVSREKKESFPLTVTSAQKNPTAFYLCASCWTSGINEQFFGPGTRLTVL.

This clone has a handful of counts. This chain links TRBV7-9 with TRBJ1-4, with 7 positions matching TRBD1. Germline CDR1 SEHNR, CDR2 FQNEAQ (reference sequence). V lost 0 bases, J lost 6 bases, and 1 base stayed unmatched. The CDR3 has 14 amino acids. This chain's CDR3 is CASSLAQGDEKLFF. The CDR3 bases are TGTGCCAGCAGCTTAGCCCAGGGGGATGAAAAACTGTTTTTT.

This clone has only a few counts. The V and J genes are TRBV19 and TRBJ1-4, with D perhaps matching TRBD1 (5 bases). The CDR3 runs 16 residues. Deletions cut 1 base from V and 5 bases from J, with 14 bases between. CDR1 is LNHDA, CDR2 SQIVND, per germline (reference sequence). The CDR3 DNA sequence: TGTGCCAGTAGTATAGTTGGCAGGGCGAAAAATGAAAAACTGTTTTTT. Translated, it gives CASSIVGRAKNEKLFF.

The chain carries TRBV19 and TRBJ2-7, with 9 bases fitting TRBD1. Trimming removed 1 base from V and 1 base from J; junction bases left unmatched: 5. The CDR3 spans 16 residues. Germline V lookup: CDR1 LNHDA, CDR2 SQIVND (reference sequence). The CDR3 bases are TGTGCCAGTAGTATAGTTCCGGGACAGGGTTCCTACGAGCAGTACTTC. This gives the protein CASSIVPGQGSYEQYF.

The rearrangement links TRBV19 to TRBJ1-2; 9 nucleotides align to TRBD1. CDR1 is LNHDA, CDR2 SQIVND, per germline (reference sequence). After removal of 6 bases from V and 0 bases from J, the junction contained 14 bases not matched to a gene. The CDR3 is 18 residues long. The CDR3 loop is CASRLTGTGPRTNYGYTF. Written as DNA, the CDR3 is TGTGCCAGTAGACTAACCGGGACAGGGCCTCGTACTAACTATGGCTACACCTTC.

The chain joins TRBV5-1 to TRBJ2-1; TRBD2 matches at 7 bases. From germline, CDR1 is SGHRS and CDR2 YFSETQ. The V segment lost 4 bases and the J segment 3 bases; nucleotides outside the gene matches: 13. CDR3 length: 17 amino acids. CDR3: CASSVGPGGNGYNEQFF. The CDR3 DNA is TGCGCCAGCAGCGTAGGGCCCGGGGGGAACGGCTACAATGAGCAGTTCTTC.

Remarks on this clone: The same CDR3 arises from other DNA sequences in this sample as well. V and J are TRBV5-1 and TRBJ2-5; D may be TRBD2 (6 bases). The CDR3 runs 13 residues. Per the germline V gene, CDR1 is SGHRS and CDR2 is YFSETQ. The V end lost 0 bases, the J end lost 5 bases, and 8 bases lay between the germline ends. Written as DNA, the CDR3 is TGCGCCAGCAGCTTGGGCGGAGGGGAGACCCAGTACTTC. The encoded protein is CASSLGGGETQYF. The complete variable domain, with remaining parts taken from reference TRBV5-1 and TRBJ2-5, reads KAGVTQTPRYLIKTRGQQVTLSCSPISGHRSVSWYQQTPGQGLQFLFEYFSETQRNKGNFPGRFSGRQFSNSRSEMNVSTLELGDSALYLCASSLGGGETQYFGPGTRLLVL.

The CDR3 DNA is TGTGCCAGCAGTTTAAGACAGGGCGGTCAATACGAGCAGTACTTC. Its protein product is CASSLRQGGQYEQYF. This chain links TRBV27 with TRBJ2-7; 7 nucleotides agree with TRBD1. This CDR3 contains 15 residues. CDR1 and CDR2 from the germline V gene are MNHEY and SMNVEV (reference sequence). Trimming removed 2 bases from V and 4 bases from J; junction bases left unmatched: 8.

The rearrangement links TRBV11-2 to TRBJ2-7, with TRBD1 identical over 7 bases. This CDR3 region has 16 residues. Germline trimming cut 1 base from V and 0 bases from J; bases unmatched to any gene: 6. Germline CDR1 SGHAT, CDR2 FQNNGV. The CDR3 nucleotides read TGTGCCAGCAGCTTAGGAGCGACAGGGTTCTCCTACGAGCAGTACTTC. It translates to CASSLGATGFSYEQYF.

The CDR3, as DNA: TGTGCCAGTAGTATCGACAGGGACTATGGCTACACCTTC. Translation: CASSIDRDYGYTF. The V gene is TRBV19, the J gene TRBJ1-2; 7 bases are a match to TRBD1. The junction had 1 base not matched to a gene; V was cut back by 3 bases and J by 3 bases. In germline, CDR1 is LNHDA, CDR2 SQIVND (reference sequence). The CDR3 has 13 residues.

The rearrangement uses TRBV4-1 and TRBJ1-1; 9 bases are a match to TRBD1. V was clipped by 2 bases and J by 6 bases; unmatched bases: 7. CDR1 is MGHRA and CDR2 is YSYEKL in the germline V gene. This CDR3 is 15 amino acids long. Written as DNA, the CDR3 is TGCGCCAGCAGCCAACAGGGACAGGGATTCGCTGAAGCTTTCTTT. This translates into CASSQQGQGFAEAFF.

In its sample, this clone was seen a few times. The rearrangement joins TRBV28 to TRBJ2-7; D might be TRBD1 (6 bases). CDR1 and CDR2 from the germline V gene are MDHEN and SYDVKM. V lost 6 bases and J 2 bases, leaving 14 bases between the germline ends. The CDR3 extends over 14 amino acids. The CDR3: CASSITGLAYEQYF. CDR3 sequence (DNA): TGTGCCAGCAGCATAACAGGGCTCGCCTACGAGCAGTACTTC.